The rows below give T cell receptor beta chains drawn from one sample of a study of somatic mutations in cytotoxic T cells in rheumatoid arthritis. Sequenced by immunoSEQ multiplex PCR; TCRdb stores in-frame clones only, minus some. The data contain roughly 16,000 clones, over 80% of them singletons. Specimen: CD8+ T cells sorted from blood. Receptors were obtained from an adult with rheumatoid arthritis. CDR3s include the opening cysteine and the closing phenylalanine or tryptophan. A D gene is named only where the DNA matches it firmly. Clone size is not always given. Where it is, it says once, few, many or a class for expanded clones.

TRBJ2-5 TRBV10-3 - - CAINPGAPGETQYF TGTGCCATCAATCCGGGGGCCCCGGGGGAGACCCAGTACTTC
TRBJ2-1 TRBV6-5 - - CASSYLAGYNEQFF TGTGCCAGCAGTTACTTGGCTGGGTACAATGAGCAGTTCTTC
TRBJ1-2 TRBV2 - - CASSESAGANYGYTF TGTGCCAGCAGTGAATCGGCAGGGGCTAACTATGGCTACACCTTC
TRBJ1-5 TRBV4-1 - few CASSPNRVASNQPQHF TGCGCCAGCAGCCCAAACAGGGTGGCGAGCAATCAGCCCCAGCATTTT
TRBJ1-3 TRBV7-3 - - CASSRDIEGGNTIYF TGTGCCAGCAGCCGGGACATCGAAGGGGGAAACACCATATATTTT
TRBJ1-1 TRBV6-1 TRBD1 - CASSQKTGGRTEAFF TGTGCCAGCAGTCAAAAGACAGGGGGTCGAACTGAAGCTTTCTTT
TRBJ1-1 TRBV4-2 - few CASSQAPGSEAFF TGTGCCAGCAGCCAAGCGCCAGGTTCTGAAGCTTTCTTT
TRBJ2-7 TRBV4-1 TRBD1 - CASSYRPGQGIEQYF TGCGCCAGCAGCTATCGTCCGGGACAGGGGATCGAGCAGTACTTC
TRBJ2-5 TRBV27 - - CASSLGTTQYF TGTGCCAGCAGTTTAGGGACAACCCAGTACTTC
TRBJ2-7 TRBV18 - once CASSSLSGTVAYEQYF TGTGCCAGCTCATCCTTGTCCGGGACCGTTGCCTACGAGCAGTACTTC
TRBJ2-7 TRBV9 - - CASSSAGAGEQYF TGTGCCAGCAGTTCCGCGGGCGCCGGCGAGCAGTACTTC
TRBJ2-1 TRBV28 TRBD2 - CASSLGLAGNSYNEQFF TGTGCCAGCAGTTTGGGACTAGCGGGGAACTCCTACAATGAGCAGTTCTTC
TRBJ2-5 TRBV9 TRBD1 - CASSYPGQQETQYF TGTGCCAGCAGCTATCCGGGACAGCAAGAGACCCAGTACTTC
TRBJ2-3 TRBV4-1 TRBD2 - CASSLRRGATDTQYF TGCGCCAGCAGCCTCCGGCGGGGGGCCACAGATACGCAGTATTTT
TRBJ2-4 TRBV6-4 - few CASSDSAGEGNIQYF TGTGCCAGCAGTGACAGTGCAGGGGAGGGGAACATTCAGTACTTC
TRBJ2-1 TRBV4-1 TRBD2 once CASSQGAGGPYNEQFF TGCGCCAGCAGCCAAGGAGCGGGGGGCCCCTACAATGAGCAGTTCTTC
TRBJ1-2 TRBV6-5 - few CASSGQNYGYTF TGTGCCAGCAGTGGACAGAACTATGGCTACACCTTC
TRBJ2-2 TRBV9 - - CASSVETNTGELFF TGTGCCAGCAGCGTAGAGACGAACACCGGGGAGCTGTTTTTT
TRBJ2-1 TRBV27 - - CASSLWAYNEQFF TGTGCCAGCAGTCTGTGGGCCTACAATGAGCAGTTCTTC
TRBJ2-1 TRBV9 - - CASSVDQGRSSYNEQFF TGTGCCAGCAGCGTAGATCAGGGGAGGAGCTCCTACAATGAGCAGTTCTTC
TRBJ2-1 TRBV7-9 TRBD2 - CANSRGDYNEQFF TGTGCCAATTCACGGGGGGACTACAATGAGCAGTTCTTC
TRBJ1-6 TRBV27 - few CATGDNSPLHF TGTGCCACAGGGGACAATTCACCCCTCCACTTT
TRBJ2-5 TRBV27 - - CASSPGLRQETQYF TGTGCCAGCAGTCCCGGACTAAGACAAGAGACCCAGTACTTC
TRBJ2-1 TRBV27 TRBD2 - CASSPSSGGTGFHEQFF TGTGCCAGCAGTCCAAGTAGCGGGGGCACCGGGTTCCATGAGCAGTTCTTC
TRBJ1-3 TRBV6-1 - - CASISGNTIYF TGTGCCAGCATCAGTGGAAACACCATATATTTT
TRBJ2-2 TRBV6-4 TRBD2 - CASSETSGGADGELFF TGTGCCAGCAGTGAGACTAGCGGGGGGGCCGACGGGGAGCTGTTTTTT
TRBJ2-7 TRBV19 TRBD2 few CASSRGGTYSYEQYF TGTGCCAGTAGTCGCGGGGGGACCTACTCCTACGAGCAGTACTTC
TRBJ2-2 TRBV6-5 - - CASTPVGTGELFF TGTGCCAGCACTCCCGTGGGAACCGGGGAGCTGTTTTTT
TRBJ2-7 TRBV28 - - CASLPQTGREQYF TGTGCCAGTCTCCCCCAAACAGGGAGGGAGCAGTACTTC
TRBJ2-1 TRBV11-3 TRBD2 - CASSPHLGRGASYNEQFF TGTGCCAGCAGCCCCCACCTGGGGCGGGGGGCATCCTACAATGAGCAGTTCTTC
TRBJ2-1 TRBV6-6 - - CASNNGGPNQFF TGTGCCAGCAACAACGGGGGCCCAAATCAGTTCTTC
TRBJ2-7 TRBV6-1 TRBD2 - CASTGTSGGLYEQYF TGTGCCAGCACTGGGACTAGCGGGGGGCTTTACGAGCAGTACTTC
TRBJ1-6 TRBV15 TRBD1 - CATSSPRDREKKTPYNSPLHF TGTGCCACCAGCAGTCCCCGGGACAGGGAAAAGAAGACCCCCTATAATTCACCCCTCCACTTT
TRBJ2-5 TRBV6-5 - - CASSYSAGETQYF TGTGCCAGCAGTTACTCTGCCGGGGAAACCCAGTACTTC
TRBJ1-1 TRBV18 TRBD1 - CASSPPGQGLNTEAFF TGTGCCAGCTCACCGCCTGGACAGGGGCTGAACACTGAAGCTTTCTTT
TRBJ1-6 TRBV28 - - CASRETGRSSYNSPLHF TGTGCCAGCAGAGAGACAGGACGGAGCTCCTATAATTCACCCCTCCACTTT
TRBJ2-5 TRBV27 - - CASAGTVGETQYF TGTGCCAGCGCAGGGACGGTGGGGGAGACCCAGTACTTC
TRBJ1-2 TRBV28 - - CASSYPDGYTF TGTGCCAGCAGTTACCCGGATGGCTACACCTTC
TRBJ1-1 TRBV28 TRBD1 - CASSEQGPSEAFF TGTGCCAGCAGTGAACAGGGGCCCTCTGAAGCTTTCTTT
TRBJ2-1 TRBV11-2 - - CASSSPSRGYEQFF TGTGCCAGCAGCTCCCCTAGTCGGGGGTATGAGCAGTTCTTC
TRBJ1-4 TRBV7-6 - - CASSLRPTSEKLFF TGTGCCAGCAGCTTAAGGCCGACCTCCGAAAAACTGTTTTTT